This T cell receptor (beta chain) originates from a study of blood T cell repertoires in COVID-19. On the study more broadly: Two negative PCRs, clearance, or symptom resolution were required of recovered Cohort 3 donors.

Germline CDR1 KGHSH, CDR2 LQKENI. CDR3 length equals 12 residues. V was trimmed by 2 bases and J by 5 bases, leaving 6 bases between them. Here immunoSEQ multiplex PCR was the method, and the copy in TCRdb shows in-frame clones only, minus some. This repertoire shows 350,000 to 450,000 clones, around 87% found once; its top ten account for around 2%. Enrollees, roughly 18 to 89 years old, lived in fewer than 25 US areas. Membership in each cohort depended on participant-reported clinical history. In the case of this clone: Other DNA variants within this sample encode the same CDR3.

The sequence derives from a man aged 35-49 years in a cohort exposed to, infected with or recovered from COVID-19 (not recorded which). The chain couples TRBV18 to TRBJ2-5, with D perhaps matching TRBD2 (6 bases). Material for sequencing was PBMCs or T cells enriched from blood (not recorded which). CDR3 amino acids: CASSPGGETQYF. CDR3 coding DNA: TGTGCCAGCTCACCAGGAGGGGAGACCCAGTACTTC.